Shown below are 2 T cell receptor beta chains from a single sample sequenced in a study of blood T cell repertoires in COVID-19. Assay: immunoSEQ multiplex PCR; the TCRdb copy retains only in-frame clones and omits some. The table includes 170,000 or so clones, more than 75% detected once. The material sequenced was peripheral blood. The receptors come from a man in his forties with active or convalescent COVID-19.

The V gene is TRBV5-1, the J gene TRBJ2-1, with 12 bases aligning to TRBD2. This CDR3 comprises 15 residues. Germline V gene lookup returns CDR1 SGHRS and CDR2 YFSETQ. V was pared by 1 base and J by 6 bases, with 2 bases of the junction left unmatched. The CDR3 protein is CASSLKLAGGNEQFF. CDR3 DNA: TGCGCCAGCAGCTTGAAACTAGCGGGGGGCAATGAGCAGTTCTTC.

V usage is TRBV2 and J usage is TRBJ1-3; D gene uncertain. The germline V and J ends were trimmed by 3 bases and 4 bases, with 7 bases remaining between them. CDR1 SNHLY and CDR2 FYNNEI come from the germline V gene. The CDR3 is made up of 13 amino acids. CDR3 bases: TGTGCCAGCAGTGATCAGTCCGGAAACACCATATATTTT. It translates to CASSDQSGNTIYF.